This T cell receptor (beta chain) was identified during a study of cytotoxic CD8 clonotypes in ibrutinib-treated CLL. Study observations and caveats: Baseline clonality exceeded age-matched healthy donors and tracked circulating CD8+ T-cell counts. Public clonotypes showed up rarely, and on treatment they shrank or held steady.

Assay used: immunoSEQ multiplex PCR; TCRdb lists only in-frame clones, some missing. The sample includes about 50,000 clones, roughly 85% of them seen just once. CDR1 GTSNPN and CDR2 SVGIG come from the germline V gene (reference sequence). The CDR3 loop spans 15 amino acids. With 5 bases clipped from V and 5 bases from J, the junction kept 9 bases outside the gene matches. Concerning this clone itself: Its cognate antigen is unknown.

The input for sequencing was PBMCs, taken after 24 months of ibrutinib treatment. The TCR sequence derives from a human donor with chronic lymphocytic leukemia. V and J are TRBV30 and TRBJ1-2; 12 bases fit TRBD1. The CDR3 region is CAWVRDRGRGYGYTF. In DNA, the CDR3 is TGTGCCTGGGTCCGGGACAGGGGGCGCGGGTATGGCTACACCTTC.